The 18 T cell receptor beta chains below all came from one sample that was sequenced in a study of identical twins. TCRdb called the 5' RACE reads again in MiXCR, with one record for every CDR3 protein. This sample has approximately 1.8 million distinct CDR3 sequences; under 35% occur once, and the top ten carry over 0.25%. The specimen sequenced was cord blood. All receptors derive from a newborn girl in good health.

This rearrangement joins TRBV7-2 to TRBJ2-3; 9 bases agree with TRBD2. The germline V gene encodes CDR1 SGHTA and CDR2 FQGNSA. The CDR3 length is 16 residues. Germline trimming cut 2 bases from V and 4 bases from J; bases unmatched to any gene: 7. The chain's CDR3 is CASSLFAGGPPDTQYF. The CDR3 DNA is TGTGCCAGCAGCTTATTTGCGGGGGGGCCCCCAGATACGCAGTATTTT.

This clonotype came up a few times. The chain recombines TRBV2 with TRBJ2-4; possibly TRBD2 for D (6 bases). The germline V gene has CDR1 SNHLY and CDR2 FYNNEI. The CDR3 sequence is 16 residues long. V was cut by 4 bases and J by 5 bases, with 18 bases left in between. CDR3 protein: CASSVSPGLLENIQYF. CDR3 DNA: TGTGCCAGCAGTGTTTCACCGGGACTCTTGGAAAACATTCAGTACTTC.

This clonotype was recorded many times. One end of the junction is discordant with germline, which a read error may explain. The CDR3 nucleotides are TGTGCCAGCAGCTTAGTCTTCCAAGAGACCCAGTACTTC. Translating it yields CASSLVFQETQYF. The V gene is TRBV5-1, the J gene TRBJ2-5; D is ambiguous. The CDR3 length is 13 residues. CDR1 and CDR2 (germline): SGHRS, YFSETQ.

The V gene is TRBV27, the J gene TRBJ2-7, with D uncertain. There are 15 residues in the CDR3. Trimming took 5 bases from V and 0 from J, leaving 14 bases between them. Germline V CDR1 and CDR2: MNHEY, SMNVEV (reference sequence). CDR3 region: CASSTLLAVSYEQYF. Written as DNA, the CDR3 is TGTGCCAGCAGTACCCTGCTCGCGGTCTCCTACGAGCAGTACTTC.

The V call is TRBV3-1, the J call TRBJ1-1, with a tentative D call TRBD1 (6 bases). This CDR3 has 10 residues. The germline V gene encodes CDR1 LGHDT and CDR2 YNNKEL (reference sequence). Deletions cut 8 bases from V and 8 bases from J, with 9 bases between. CDR3 sequence: CASGRGEAFF. The CDR3 coding sequence is TGTGCCAGCGGAAGGGGGGAAGCTTTCTTT.

This clonotype was detected a few times. The CDR3 spells CASSSRRGYEYGYTF. The CDR3 DNA reads as TGTGCCAGCAGCTCAAGGCGGGGGTATGAATATGGCTACACCTTC. The V gene is TRBV7-8, the J gene TRBJ1-2; possibly TRBD1 for D (5 bases). V was clipped by 4 bases and J by 5 bases, with 17 bases between them. This CDR3 has 15 residues. Germline lookup yields CDR1 SGHVS and CDR2 FQNEAQ.

The table lists this clonotype with a few counts. This chain links TRBV19 with TRBJ2-7; 7 nucleotides align to TRBD1. Germline CDR1 and CDR2: LNHDA and SQIVND (reference sequence). The CDR3 has 17 residues. V shed 0 bases, J shed 1 base, and the junction held 9 bases outside the gene matches. For the CDR3, the DNA is TGTGCCAGTAGTATAGAGTACCGGGACAGTCGTTCCTACGAGCAGTACTTC. It yields the protein CASSIEYRDSRSYEQYF.

The CDR3 is CASSLGPRTPNIQYF. In nucleotides, the CDR3 is TGTGCCAGCAGCTTAGGGCCAAGGACCCCGAACATTCAGTACTTC. The chain joins TRBV7-2 to TRBJ2-4; D is unclear. V was cut by 1 base and J by 7 bases, with 14 bases left in between. This CDR3 region has 15 residues. From germline, CDR1 is SGHTA and CDR2 FQGNSA. The full variable domain, rest sourced from reference TRBV7-2 and TRBJ2-4, is GAGVSQSPSNKVTEKGKDVELRCDPISGHTALYWYRQSLGQGLEFLIYFQGNSAPDKSGLPSDRFSAERTGGSVSTLTIQRTQQEDSAVYLCASSLGPRTPNIQYFGAGTRLSVL.

This clonotype was observed a few times. This chain uses TRBV12-3 or TRBV12-4 with TRBJ2-1, with 13 nucleotides matching TRBD2. The CDR3 is 17 amino acids. V shed 5 bases and J 4 bases; nucleotides not matched to a gene: 8. CDR3 loop: CASSPGLAGTAYNEQFF. Here the CDR3 DNA reads TGTGCCAGCAGTCCGGGACTAGCGGGGACCGCTTACAATGAGCAGTTCTTC.

This chain uses TRBV7-2 with TRBJ1-1; TRBD1 agrees at 8 bases. With 3 bases clipped from V and 4 bases from J, the junction kept 7 bases outside the gene matches. The CDR3 consists of 15 residues. Germline V gene lookup returns CDR1 SGHTA and CDR2 FQGNSA. CDR3 amino acids: CASSLGGTGATEAFF. In DNA, the CDR3 is TGTGCCAGCAGCTTGGGAGGGACAGGAGCCACTGAAGCTTTCTTT. Together with reference TRBV7-2 and TRBJ1-1, the CDR3 gives the full variable domain: GAGVSQSPSNKVTEKGKDVELRCDPISGHTALYWYRQSLGQGLEFLIYFQGNSAPDKSGLPSDRFSAERTGGSVSTLTIQRTQQEDSAVYLCASSLGGTGATEAFFGQGTRLTVV.

The chain couples TRBV20-1 to TRBJ2-7; maybe TRBD1 (8 bases). CDR3 size: 13 residues. The germline V gene encodes CDR1 DFQATT and CDR2 SNEGSKA (reference sequence). The chain's CDR3 is CSLDREGSYEQYF. Here the CDR3 DNA reads TGCAGCTTGGACAGGGAGGGTTCCTACGAGCAGTACTTC.

V and J are TRBV6-6 and TRBJ2-7, with 10 nucleotides matching TRBD2. Trimming removed 2 bases from V and 3 bases from J; junction bases left unmatched: 1. From germline, CDR1 is MNHNY and CDR2 SVGAGI (reference sequence). The length of the CDR3 is 14 residues. CDR3 sequence reads: CASSYTSGNYEQYF. The CDR3 DNA follows: TGTGCCAGCAGTTACACTAGCGGGAACTACGAGCAGTACTTC.

J is TRBJ2-3 and V is TRBV5-1; unclear D gene. CDR3 length equals 14 residues. V lost 4 bases, J lost 6 bases, and 15 bases lay in between. Per germline, CDR1 SGHRS and CDR2 YFSETQ. The CDR3 nucleotides are TGCGCCAGCAGCCTCGGGCGGATCTTGGATACGCAGTATTTT. The encoded protein is CASSLGRILDTQYF. Full variable domain (rest looked up from reference TRBV5-1 and TRBJ2-3): KAGVTQTPRYLIKTRGQQVTLSCSPISGHRSVSWYQQTPGQGLQFLFEYFSETQRNKGNFPGRFSGRQFSNSRSEMNVSTLELGDSALYLCASSLGRILDTQYFGPGTRLTVL.

CDR3 in amino acids: CASSQRSSYGYTF. The CDR3 bases are TGTGCCAGCAGCCAAAGGTCAAGCTATGGCTACACCTTC. J is TRBJ1-2 and V is TRBV3-1; no definite D call. The CDR3 has 13 residues. The germline V gene encodes CDR1 LGHDT and CDR2 YNNKEL (reference sequence). Trimming removed 2 bases from V and 4 bases from J, with 8 bases in between.

This clonotype was found many times. The CDR3 here is CASSRTSGYEQYF. The DNA of the CDR3 is TGTGCCAGCAGCCGGACTAGCGGCTACGAGCAGTACTTC. The chain joins TRBV3-1 to TRBJ2-7, with 10 bases aligning to TRBD2. This CDR3 region has 13 residues. J lost 3 bases, V lost 4 bases, and 0 bases had no gene match. Germline V gives CDR1 LGHDT, CDR2 YNNKEL (reference sequence).

V and J are TRBV19 and TRBJ2-5; possible D gene TRBD1, 6 bases. The CDR3 totals 14 residues. CDR1 is LNHDA, CDR2 SQIVND, per germline (reference sequence). Trimming cost V 5 bases and J 2 bases, with 12 bases left between them. CDR3 bases: TGTGCCAGTAGTGTCTACAGGGATCAAGAGACCCAGTACTTC. Amino acid sequence: CASSVYRDQETQYF.

The chain recombines TRBV12-3 or TRBV12-4 with TRBJ1-5, with unresolved D. The CDR3 is made up of 16 amino acids. The V end lost 7 bases, the J end lost 0 bases, and 16 bases lay between the germline ends. CDR3 sequence: CASTLVPRYSNQPQHF. For the CDR3, the DNA is TGTGCCAGCACCTTAGTCCCCAGATATAGCAATCAGCCCCAGCATTTT.

A word on this clonotype: A single base separates this from a much larger clone, so it may be a read error. The chain uses TRBV7-2 and TRBJ2-5; 8 positions agree with TRBD2. CDR1 SGHTA and CDR2 FQGNSA come from the germline V gene. The CDR3 runs 14 residues. CDR3 DNA sequence: TGTGCCAGCAACTTAAATAGCGGGAAAGAGACCCAGTACTTC. Encoded protein: CASNLNSGKETQYF.